These T cell receptor beta chains were read from a single sample in a study of T cells after yellow fever vaccination. TCRdb processed the 5' RACE reads anew with MiXCR; each CDR3 protein has one entry. In the table there are just under 600,000 distinct CDR3 sequences, roughly 12% of which are singletons. Sequenced material: PBMCs, taken on the day of the yellow fever booster vaccination. These receptors were taken from a man aged 25-45 years who received the YFV17D yellow fever vaccine. The CDR3 runs from the conserved cysteine through the conserved F or W. Fields, in order: D gene, V gene, clone size, J gene, CDR3 DNA, CDR3 protein. The D gene is left open where the match is weak. Expanded clones get a size class; other rows say once, few or many, or leave the size out.

d_call: NA
v_call: TRBV27
clone_size: NA
j_call: TRBJ2-3
cdr3_nt: TGTGCCAGCAGTCCACAACTGGGGGTGGTTTTTACGCAGTATTTT
cdr3_aa: CASSPQLGVVFTQYF

d_call: TRBD2
v_call: TRBV7-3
clone_size: many
j_call: TRBJ2-1
cdr3_nt: TGTGCCAGCAGGCCTCCGGGACTAGCGGGAGAAAATGAGCAGTTCTTC
cdr3_aa: CASRPPGLAGENEQFF

d_call: NA
v_call: TRBV7-3
clone_size: few
j_call: TRBJ2-7
cdr3_nt: TGTGCCAGCAGCCCGACTGCAGTATCCTACGAGCAGTACTTC
cdr3_aa: CASSPTAVSYEQYF

d_call: NA
v_call: TRBV28
clone_size: NA
j_call: TRBJ2-7
cdr3_nt: TGTGCCAGCAGTCCTCCCGGTGGTAGCGACGAGCAGTACTTC
cdr3_aa: CASSPPGGSDEQYF

d_call: NA
v_call: TRBV28
clone_size: many
j_call: TRBJ2-5
cdr3_nt: TGTGCCAGCAGGCCAGGGTTACAAGAGACCCAGTACTTC
cdr3_aa: CASRPGLQETQYF

d_call: NA
v_call: TRBV12-3/TRBV12-4
clone_size: few
j_call: TRBJ2-1
cdr3_nt: TGTGCCAGCAGTTTAGGGCGCCCCCCGTACAATGAGCAGTTCTTC
cdr3_aa: CASSLGRPPYNEQFF

d_call: NA
v_call: TRBV2
clone_size: few
j_call: TRBJ2-7
cdr3_nt: TGTGCCAGCAGTGTAGGAGGGAGAGGCGGGGAGCAGTACTTC
cdr3_aa: CASSVGGRGGEQYF

d_call: NA
v_call: TRBV15
clone_size: few
j_call: TRBJ1-2
cdr3_nt: TGTGCCACCAGCAGAGGTATAGGTCGAGAGGATGGCTACACCTTC
cdr3_aa: CATSRGIGREDGYTF

d_call: TRBD2
v_call: TRBV29-1
clone_size: few
j_call: TRBJ2-2
cdr3_nt: TGCAGCGTCCCGGGATTAGCGGGACCGAACACCGGGGAGCTGTTTTTT
cdr3_aa: CSVPGLAGPNTGELFF

d_call: TRBD2
v_call: TRBV7-9
clone_size: few
j_call: TRBJ2-4
cdr3_nt: TGTGCCAGCAGCTTATCAACCGGGAGGGACATTCAGTACTTC
cdr3_aa: CASSLSTGRDIQYF

d_call: TRBD1
v_call: TRBV30
clone_size: NA
j_call: TRBJ2-5
cdr3_nt: TGTGCCTGGAGTTTCGGGACAGGGGCTTTTTTCCAAGAGACCCAGTACTTC
cdr3_aa: CAWSFGTGAFFQETQYF

d_call: TRBD2
v_call: TRBV20-1
clone_size: few
j_call: TRBJ2-7
cdr3_nt: TGCAGTGCTGGGGGAACTAGCGGGAGTAGGTACGAGCAGTACTTC
cdr3_aa: CSAGGTSGSRYEQYF

d_call: TRBD2
v_call: TRBV27
clone_size: NA
j_call: TRBJ2-2
cdr3_nt: TGTGCCAGCAGTTTACGGCTAGCGGGAGTCCCCACCGGGGAGCTGTTTTTT
cdr3_aa: CASSLRLAGVPTGELFF

d_call: NA
v_call: TRBV28
clone_size: NA
j_call: TRBJ1-2
cdr3_nt: TGTGCCAGCAGTTTGGGATTCATCTATGGCTACACCTTC
cdr3_aa: CASSLGFIYGYTF

d_call: NA
v_call: TRBV7-2
clone_size: few
j_call: TRBJ1-2
cdr3_nt: TGTGCCAGCAGCCCTAGGGCGAGGCCCCACTATGGCTACACCTTC
cdr3_aa: CASSPRARPHYGYTF

d_call: TRBD1
v_call: TRBV7-2
clone_size: NA
j_call: TRBJ1-6
cdr3_nt: TGTGCCAGCAGCTATGGACAGGGCCTTAATTCACCCCTCCACTTT
cdr3_aa: CASSYGQGLNSPLHF

d_call: NA
v_call: TRBV6-1
clone_size: NA
j_call: TRBJ1-5
cdr3_nt: TGTGCCAGCAGCGACGGACCATATAGCAATCAGCCCCAGCATTTT
cdr3_aa: CASSDGPYSNQPQHF

d_call: TRBD1
v_call: TRBV28
clone_size: few
j_call: TRBJ1-5
cdr3_nt: TGTGCCAGCAGCGGACAGGGTGAATACTTAGGTCAGCCCCAGCATTTT
cdr3_aa: CASSGQGEYLGQPQHF

d_call: NA
v_call: TRBV7-2
clone_size: many
j_call: TRBJ2-1
cdr3_nt: TGTGCCAGCAGCCTTAAATATGAGCAGTTCTTC
cdr3_aa: CASSLKYEQFF

d_call: NA
v_call: TRBV9
clone_size: NA
j_call: TRBJ2-5
cdr3_nt: TGTGCCAGCAGCGTAGAGGCGGGAAGAGAGACCCAGTACTTC
cdr3_aa: CASSVEAGRETQYF

d_call: NA
v_call: TRBV20-1
clone_size: NA
j_call: TRBJ2-7
cdr3_nt: TGCAGTGGGGGGAGATCCTACGAGCAGTACTTC
cdr3_aa: CSGGRSYEQYF

d_call: NA
v_call: TRBV12-3/TRBV12-4
clone_size: NA
j_call: TRBJ2-7
cdr3_nt: TGTGCCAGCACCTCTAGACCTCGGGTACACGAGCAGTACTTC
cdr3_aa: CASTSRPRVHEQYF

d_call: NA
v_call: TRBV18
clone_size: NA
j_call: TRBJ2-3
cdr3_nt: TGTGCCAGCTCACCCCAGTACCTCCGTTCGGCAGATACGCAGTATTTT
cdr3_aa: CASSPQYLRSADTQYF

d_call: NA
v_call: TRBV5-1
clone_size: NA
j_call: TRBJ2-3
cdr3_nt: TGCGCCAGCAGAGGGTTGCAAGATACGCAGTATTTT
cdr3_aa: CASRGLQDTQYF

d_call: TRBD1
v_call: TRBV4-3
clone_size: NA
j_call: TRBJ2-5
cdr3_nt: TGCGCCAGCAGCCAAGATCAGGGGGCAGAGACCCAGTACTTC
cdr3_aa: CASSQDQGAETQYF

d_call: NA
v_call: TRBV7-2
clone_size: NA
j_call: TRBJ2-7
cdr3_nt: TGTGCCAGCAGCTTAGAGGGACCATACTACGAGCAGTACTTC
cdr3_aa: CASSLEGPYYEQYF

d_call: NA
v_call: TRBV7-9
clone_size: NA
j_call: TRBJ2-3
cdr3_nt: TGTGCCAGCACCGACTCAAGCACAGATACGCAGTATTTT
cdr3_aa: CASTDSSTDTQYF

d_call: NA
v_call: TRBV27
clone_size: NA
j_call: TRBJ2-1
cdr3_nt: TGTGCCAGCAGTTCCTACAGGGGGGGCTCCTACAATGAGCAGTTCTTC
cdr3_aa: CASSSYRGGSYNEQFF

d_call: NA
v_call: TRBV5-5
clone_size: few
j_call: TRBJ2-7
cdr3_nt: TGTGCCAGCAGGCAGCAGGGAAACGAGCAGTACTTC
cdr3_aa: CASRQQGNEQYF

d_call: NA
v_call: TRBV11-1
clone_size: few
j_call: TRBJ2-3
cdr3_nt: TGTGCCAGCAGCGGGTTAGATACGCAGTATTTT
cdr3_aa: CASSGLDTQYF

d_call: NA
v_call: TRBV5-6
clone_size: NA
j_call: TRBJ2-4
cdr3_nt: TGTGCCAGCAGCTTGGCGGGCAGGGGCCTTTCAGACATTCAGTACTTC
cdr3_aa: CASSLAGRGLSDIQYF

d_call: NA
v_call: TRBV27
clone_size: few
j_call: TRBJ2-2
cdr3_nt: TGTGCCAGCAACCCCAAATGGTTACGGGGCACCGGGGAGCTGTTTTTT
cdr3_aa: CASNPKWLRGTGELFF